The present T cell receptor beta chain was sequenced within a study of blood T cell repertoires in COVID-19. Study-wide context: PBMCs, B-cell-depleted T cells, or T cells were the source of the cDNA or gDNA that made up the material.

As originally analysed: For nucleated cells, counts were estimated from reference gene primer amplification. Profiling relied on immunoSEQ multiplex PCR, and the TCRdb table lists in-frame clones only, not all of them. D and trimming come from the DNA, and the V and J calls and clone size come from that table. The sample holds over 100,000 clones, approximately 90% seen once. CDR1 and CDR2 (germline): SGHVS, FNYEAQ. This CDR3 region has 17 residues. V gave up 1 base and J gave up 5 bases; unmatched junction bases: 8. The chain links TRBV7-6 to TRBJ2-1; 10 bases match TRBD1. The sequence derives from a human donor in a cohort sampled during active COVID-19. The sample consisted of peripheral blood. The CDR3 reads CASSLGARDRGHNEQFF. In nucleotides, the CDR3 is TGTGCCAGCAGCTTAGGTGCTAGGGACAGGGGCCACAATGAGCAGTTCTTC.